These 27 T cell receptor beta chains originate from one sample sequenced in a study of post-analysis software for immune sequencing data (dated by TCRdb to about 2015). Broader findings and caveats from the paper: Four or five TRBV segments, including TRBV5-6, TRBV5-1 and TRBV20-1, were significantly more frequent in patients than controls.

Library method: PCR. The reads were generated on an Illumina HiSeq 2500. Unique molecular identifiers were incorporated into TCR beta cDNA libraries to reduce PCR and sequencing biases. Using fastp at Q25 and MiXCR, TCRdb reprocessed the public reads and kept productive beta chains. Each CDR3 protein gets just one entry, which takes the most common genes and DNA from the rows behind it. The sample table shows hundreds of thousands of distinct CDR3 sequences, and roughly 50% are seen once. The top ten clonotypes cover approximately 4.2% of the sample. These receptors' antigens are unknown. The specimen sequenced was blood. Every receptor here comes from a girl between 5 and 17 years old with multiple sclerosis.

A word on this clonotype: One end of the junction fails to match germline, which may point to a read error. V usage is TRBV25-1 and J usage is TRBJ2-7; TRBD2 matches at 13 bases. The CDR3 is 15 residues long. Germline V gene sequence: CDR1 MGHDK, CDR2 SYGVNS. CDR3 loop: CASSQGTSGIYGQYF. CDR3 DNA sequence: TGTGCCAGCAGCCAGGGGACTAGCGGGATCTACGGGCAGTACTTC.

Of note for this clonotype: Given a much more abundant clone one base away, this may be a read error. This chain connects TRBV10-3 to TRBJ2-7, with D uncertain. The closer fit of TRBJ2-5 to the DNA end suggests the J call may be wrong. CDR3 size: 13 residues. The V gene's germline CDR1 is ENHRY and CDR2 SYGVKD. This chain's CDR3 is CAISGESRGTQYF. CDR3 bases: TGTGCCATCAGTGGAGAGTCACGAGGGACCCAGTACTTC.

The chain employs TRBV29-1 and TRBJ2-1; 13 bases align to TRBD2. Germline CDR1 reads SQVTM; CDR2 reads ANQGSEA. V lost 7 bases, J lost 2 bases, and 5 bases stayed unmatched. This CDR3 contains 15 residues. CDR3 sequence reads: CSAEGTSGTYNEQFF. CDR3 coding DNA: TGCAGCGCCGAGGGGACTAGCGGGACCTACAATGAGCAGTTCTTC.

A few counts support this clonotype. The chain joins TRBV5-1 to TRBJ2-1; D may be TRBD2 (5 bases). Trimming removed 4 bases from V and 0 bases from J, with 14 bases in between. Germline CDR1 and CDR2: SGHRS and YFSETQ. This CDR3 is 16 amino acids long. CDR3 sequence (DNA): TGCGCCAGCAGCGGGTGGACTTTCAGCTCCTACAATGAGCAGTTCTTC. This codes for CASSGWTFSSYNEQFF. Complete variable domain (other parts from reference TRBV5-1 and TRBJ2-1): KAGVTQTPRYLIKTRGQQVTLSCSPISGHRSVSWYQQTPGQGLQFLFEYFSETQRNKGNFPGRFSGRQFSNSRSEMNVSTLELGDSALYLCASSGWTFSSYNEQFFGPGTRLTVL.

This clonotype was detected only a few times. The V gene is TRBV29-1, the J gene TRBJ2-5; TRBD1 aligns across 12 bases. Germline CDR1 is SQVTM and CDR2 is ANQGSEA. The CDR3 extends over 15 amino acids. J lost 5 bases, V lost 3 bases, and 7 bases had no gene match. The CDR3 is CSVDRDRGRGETQYF. The CDR3, as DNA: TGCAGCGTTGATCGGGACAGGGGGCGCGGGGAGACCCAGTACTTC.

The chain combines TRBV5-1 with TRBJ2-7; a possible D gene is TRBD1 (5 bases). In germline, CDR1 is SGHRS, CDR2 YFSETQ. The germline V and J ends were trimmed by 0 bases and 6 bases, with 13 bases remaining between them. The CDR3 has 14 residues. In nucleotides, the CDR3 is TGCGCCAGCAGCTTGGAGGTGACAGTAGGCGAGCAGTACTTC. This gives the protein CASSLEVTVGEQYF.

This clonotype was counted only a few times. The genes are TRBV7-8 and TRBJ1-2; D possibly corresponds to TRBD1 (5 bases). Germline V gene sequence: CDR1 SGHVS, CDR2 FQNEAQ. This CDR3 contains 14 residues. Trimming cost V 4 bases and J 1 base, with 10 bases left between them. The CDR3 bases are TGTGCCAGCAGCTCCGGGACCGATAACTATGGCTACACCTTC. Its translation: CASSSGTDNYGYTF.

CDR3 loop: CASSGGGGIRIQYF. The CDR3, as DNA: TGTGCCAGCAGTGGGGGGGGAGGGATACGGATTCAGTACTTC. This chain joins TRBV12-3 or TRBV12-4 and TRBJ2-4; 7 bases line up with TRBD2. V was pared by 5 bases and J by 10 bases, with 11 bases of the junction left unmatched. The CDR3 runs 14 residues.

This sequence joins TRBV15 and TRBJ2-1, with 7 bases identical to TRBD1. The germline gives CDR1 LNHNV, CDR2 YYDKDF (reference sequence). The CDR3 contains 12 residues. V trimming: 3 bases; J trimming: 15 bases; junction bases outside the gene matches: 8. As DNA, the CDR3 is TGTGCCACCAGCAGGAAGGGGGCAGGGGCGTTCTTC. Translating gives CATSRKGAGAFF.

This sequence joins TRBV29-1 and TRBJ2-2; D uncertain. Looked up from germline, CDR1 is SQVTM and CDR2 is ANQGSEA. Trimming pared 7 bases from V and 8 bases from J, leaving 14 bases between. The CDR3 runs 12 residues. Here the CDR3 DNA reads TGCAGCGCTCAACCCACGGCAGGGGAGCTGTTTTTT. Amino acids: CSAQPTAGELFF.

The table lists this clonotype with a few counts. V and J are TRBV11-1 and TRBJ2-6, with 7 bases that match TRBD1. Germline CDR1 and CDR2: SGHAT and FQDESV (reference sequence). The length of the CDR3 is 17 residues. The ends lost 7 bases at V and 0 bases at J; junction bases unmatched: 9. Here the CDR3 reads CASTHQTGSSGANVLTF. Written as DNA, the CDR3 is TGTGCCAGCACTCATCAGACAGGGAGCTCTGGGGCCAACGTCCTGACTTTC.

This chain uses TRBV4-1 with TRBJ2-1, with 10 bases identical to TRBD2. This CDR3 comprises 15 residues. Germline V gene lookup returns CDR1 MGHRA and CDR2 YSYEKL. J lost 10 bases, V lost 5 bases, and 11 bases had no gene match. Written as DNA, the CDR3 is TGCGCCAGCAGCTTGGGAAGCGGGGGGGCATTCGAGCAGTTCTTC. This translates into CASSLGSGGAFEQFF.

The chain carries TRBV10-3 and TRBJ2-3; TRBD2 is a possible D gene (5 bases). This CDR3 is 15 amino acids long. Germline CDR1 ENHRY, CDR2 SYGVKD. Trimming stripped 5 bases from V and 2 bases from J, with 14 bases between. The CDR3 sequence: CAISRLGESTDTQYF. CDR3 nucleotide sequence: TGTGCCATCAGTCGTCTGGGAGAGTCCACAGATACGCAGTATTTT.

V usage is TRBV30 and J usage is TRBJ2-3; a weak D match, TRBD2 (6 bases). Trimming took 1 base from V and 1 from J, leaving 9 bases between them. The CDR3 covers 14 residues. Germline CDR1 and CDR2: GTSNPN and SVGIG (reference sequence). The CDR3 loop is CAWSGTGGTDTQYF. The CDR3 region has the DNA TGTGCCTGGAGTGGGACGGGGGGCACAGATACGCAGTATTTT.

The chain has TRBV15 and TRBJ2-7; D gene uncertain. Germline V gives CDR1 LNHNV, CDR2 YYDKDF (reference sequence). Trimming stripped 2 bases from V and 2 bases from J, with 10 bases between. The CDR3 extends over 14 amino acids. The CDR3 sequence is CATSRKTVTYEQYF. The CDR3 nucleotides are TGTGCCACCAGCAGAAAGACTGTTACCTACGAGCAGTACTTC.

The gene calls are TRBV4-1 and TRBJ2-6; no reliable D call. The germline V and J ends were trimmed by 1 base and 0 bases, with 10 bases remaining between them. In germline, CDR1 is MGHRA, CDR2 YSYEKL. This CDR3 has 17 amino acids. The DNA for the CDR3 is TGCGCCAGCAGCCAAGGCCATAAGAGCTCTGGGGCCAACGTCCTGACTTTC. Its translation: CASSQGHKSSGANVLTF.

This clonotype was seen once. The chain carries TRBV10-3 and TRBJ2-5, with D possibly matching TRBD1 (5 bases). This CDR3 comprises 17 residues. Germline values: CDR1 ENHRY, CDR2 SYGVKD. Trimming left V 5 bases short and J 3 bases short, with 22 bases between. The CDR3 is CAISSARGHGPKETQYF. DNA of the CDR3: TGTGCCATCAGTTCGGCACGAGGACACGGACCGAAAGAGACCCAGTACTTC.

This clonotype occurred a few times. CDR3 DNA sequence: TGTGCCAGCAGCTTAGACACAGGCTATGGCTACACCTTC. Translating it yields CASSLDTGYGYTF. The chain employs TRBV7-8 and TRBJ1-2; perhaps TRBD1 as D (5 bases). This CDR3 has 13 residues. The V gene's germline CDR1 is SGHVS and CDR2 FQNEAQ. V lost 1 base and J 4 bases, leaving 7 bases between the germline ends.

The rearrangement uses TRBV29-1 and TRBJ1-1; D is perhaps TRBD1 (5 bases). The CDR3 sequence is 12 residues long. V was shortened by 8 bases and J by 4 bases, with 14 bases between the two germline ends. The germline V gene encodes CDR1 SQVTM and CDR2 ANQGSEA. The CDR3 is CSSRGATTEAFF. DNA for the CDR3: TGCAGCTCCCGAGGGGCGACCACTGAAGCTTTCTTT. Full variable domain (remainder filled in from reference TRBV29-1 and TRBJ1-1): SAVISQKPSRDICQRGTSLTIQCQVDSQVTMMFWYRQQPGQSLTLIATANQGSEATYESGFVIDKFPISRPNLTFSTLTVSNMSPEDSSIYLCSSRGATTEAFFGQGTRLTVV.

The chain has TRBV10-3 and TRBJ1-2; D is possibly TRBD1 (6 bases). V was pared by 11 bases and J by 4 bases, with 14 bases between. This CDR3 spans 12 amino acids. Germline V CDR1 and CDR2: ENHRY, SYGVKD. The CDR3 DNA follows: TGTGCCGGCCGGACAGAGATCTATGGCTACACCTTC. Its protein is CAGRTEIYGYTF.

This clonotype was recorded a few times. V gene TRBV6-5 combines with J gene TRBJ1-2; D unclear. In germline, CDR1 is MNHEY, CDR2 SVGAGI. The V end was cut by 2 bases, the J end by 7 bases, with 14 bases between. This CDR3 comprises 14 residues. Here the CDR3 reads CASSYGQSSRGYTF. The DNA for the CDR3 is TGTGCCAGCAGTTACGGGCAAAGCTCACGTGGCTACACCTTC.

This chain connects TRBV5-1 to TRBJ2-4, with D perhaps being TRBD1 or TRBD2 (5 bases each). CDR1 SGHRS and CDR2 YFSETQ come from the germline V gene. V was shortened by 4 bases and J by 7 bases, with 12 bases between the two germline ends. The CDR3 consists of 13 residues. CDR3 bases: TGCGCCAGCAGCGGAGGACAACAGAACATTCAGTACTTC. This sequence encodes CASSGGQQNIQYF.

The CDR3 region is CASSLAGGIGELFF. CDR3 coding DNA: TGTGCCAGCAGCTTGGCGGGAGGGATCGGGGAGCTGTTTTTT. V is TRBV5-6 and J is TRBJ2-2; 8 nucleotides match TRBD2. The CDR3 spans 14 residues. Germline trimming cut 0 bases from V and 7 bases from J; bases unmatched to any gene: 2. Germline values: CDR1 SGHDT, CDR2 YYEEEE.

This rearrangement joins TRBV20-1 to TRBJ2-1, with 10 nucleotides matching TRBD2. Germline CDR1 and CDR2: DFQATT and SNEGSKA (reference sequence). The CDR3 covers 15 residues. V shed 4 bases, J shed 6 bases, and the junction held 9 bases outside the gene matches. This chain's CDR3 is CSAIPAGGPLNEQFF. The CDR3 coding sequence is TGCAGTGCTATCCCAGCGGGAGGGCCTCTCAATGAGCAGTTCTTC.

The rearrangement uses TRBV20-1 and TRBJ2-1; 8 positions match TRBD1. This CDR3 region has 16 residues. V trimming: 5 bases; J trimming: 7 bases; junction bases outside the gene matches: 16. Per the germline V gene, CDR1 is DFQATT and CDR2 is SNEGSKA (reference sequence). The CDR3: CSAARVGQGARNEQFF. CDR3 in DNA: TGCAGTGCTGCCCGAGTGGGGCAGGGGGCTCGGAATGAGCAGTTCTTC.

This clonotype was recorded a few times. This chain links TRBV6-6 with TRBJ2-6, with D possibly being TRBD2 (5 bases). CDR1 is MNHNY, CDR2 SVGAGI, per germline (reference sequence). This CDR3 spans 15 amino acids. With 6 bases removed from V and 4 bases from J, the gap between germline ends came to 13 bases. The CDR3 DNA is TGTGCCAGCAGCCCCTCGGGGAGCGGGGCCAACGTCCTGACTTTC. It specifies CASSPSGSGANVLTF.

This clonotype was detected only once. This sequence joins TRBV24-1 and TRBJ2-1, with TRBD1 matching 8 bases. Germline trimming cut 7 bases from V and 12 bases from J; bases unmatched to any gene: 16. This CDR3 has 15 residues. Germline CDR1 reads KGHDR; CDR2 reads SFDVKD. This CDR3 reads CATSLDGQGAYGQFF. The CDR3 DNA follows: TGTGCCACCAGCCTGGACGGCCAGGGGGCTTATGGGCAGTTCTTC.